These 21 T cell receptor beta chains originate from one sample sequenced in a study of neoadjuvant anti-PD-1 for oral cavity cancer. Only in-frame clones appear in the TCRdb table, and some are missing; sequencing was by immunoSEQ multiplex PCR. The data hold about 8,300 clones, with more than 50% observed a single time. The material was tumor tissue, obtained before nivolumab (anti-PD-1) treatment. The receptors stem from a person aged 35-79 years with oral cavity squamous cell carcinoma.

The table lists this clone with a few counts. The rearrangement uses TRBV11-1 and TRBJ2-3; D not certain. CDR1 is SGHAT and CDR2 is FQDESV in the germline V gene (reference sequence). V lost 5 bases to trimming and J lost 3 bases, with 6 bases between them. The length of the CDR3 is 12 residues. The CDR3 sequence is CASSTGTDTQYF. DNA for the CDR3: TGTGCCAGCAGCACCGGGACAGATACGCAGTATTTT.

This sequence joins TRBV27 and TRBJ2-6, with D uncertain. Between the trimmed V and J ends, which lost 3 bases and 11 bases, there was a span of 14 bases. Germline-derived CDR1 and CDR2 are MNHEY and SMNVEV (reference sequence). The CDR3 covers 14 residues. CDR3 sequence reads: CASSLGQFDHVLTF. The CDR3 DNA reads as TGTGCCAGCAGTTTGGGCCAGTTCGATCACGTCCTGACTTTC.

This sequence joins TRBV19 and TRBJ2-3; TRBD1 agrees at 9 bases. This CDR3 is 14 amino acids long. With V trimmed by 3 bases and J by 4 bases, 2 bases remained unmatched. Germline lookup yields CDR1 LNHDA and CDR2 SQIVND (reference sequence). Here the CDR3 reads CASSIRQGADTQYF. CDR3 in DNA: TGTGCCAGTAGTATTAGACAGGGGGCAGATACGCAGTATTTT.

This clone has just a few counts. The J gene is TRBJ2-2, the V gene TRBV5-1; D not certain. This CDR3 has 11 residues. Germline CDR1 SGHRS, CDR2 YFSETQ. Trimming removed 5 bases from V and 7 bases from J, with 6 bases in between. CDR3 region: CASSTDGELFF. CDR3 in DNA: TGCGCCAGCAGTACGGACGGGGAGCTGTTTTTT.

The CDR3, as DNA: TGCGCCAGCAGCGTGTCGGACTATGGCTACACCTTC. As protein: CASSVSDYGYTF. The rearrangement joins TRBV5-1 to TRBJ1-2; D is unresolved. Trimming shortened V by 4 bases and J by 3 bases, and 7 bases separated the two germline ends. Germline-derived CDR1 and CDR2 are SGHRS and YFSETQ. The CDR3 loop spans 12 amino acids.

Of note for this clone: The junction departs from the called germline gene at one end, perhaps through a read error. The genes are TRBV6-5 and TRBJ2-6; no clear D gene. The CDR3 contains 16 residues. Germline CDR1 reads MNHEY; CDR2 reads SVGAGI. The DNA of the CDR3 is TGTGCCAGCAGTTACCTATGCACAAAGTCGGGCCAACGTCCTGATTTC. Amino acids: CASSYLCTKSGQRPDF.

The chain is built from TRBV6-6 and TRBJ2-3; 10 nucleotides align to TRBD2. The V gene's germline CDR1 is MNHNY and CDR2 SVGAGI (reference sequence). The J segment lost 3 bases and the V segment lost 6 bases, leaving 3 bases of the junction unmatched. CDR3 length equals 14 residues. Here the CDR3 DNA reads TGTGCCAGCAGGTCTAGCGGGAGTACAGATACGCAGTATTTT. It translates to CASRSSGSTDTQYF.

The V and J genes are TRBV7-3 and TRBJ2-1; no clear D gene. Trimming took 0 bases from V and 7 from J, leaving 16 bases between them. The germline CDR1 and CDR2 sequences are SGHTA and FQGTGA. The CDR3 extends over 16 amino acids. The CDR3 region is CASSLTPAGPGNEQFF. As DNA, the CDR3 is TGTGCCAGCAGCTTAACCCCCGCAGGCCCGGGTAATGAGCAGTTCTTC.

This chain uses TRBV6-7 with TRBJ2-1, with 9 bases identical to TRBD2. TRBV6-7 is an ORF, and what it does is uncertain. Unmatched junction bases numbered 7, after V lost 0 bases and J lost 4 bases. There are 17 residues in the CDR3. CDR3 sequence: CASSYSMRTSEYNEQFF. CDR3 nucleotide sequence: TGTGCCAGCAGTTACTCGATGCGGACTAGCGAATACAATGAGCAGTTCTTC.

This clone was detected a few times. The J gene is TRBJ2-4, the V gene TRBV9, with 9 bases fitting TRBD1. V lost 0 bases and J lost 0; bases outside the gene matches: 1. Germline CDR1 reads SGDLS; CDR2 reads YYNGEE. This CDR3 spans 16 amino acids. The CDR3 sequence: CASSVEGQGAKNIQYF. CDR3 nucleotide sequence: TGTGCCAGCAGCGTAGAGGGACAGGGAGCCAAAAACATTCAGTACTTC.

This clone was found a few times. The chain uses TRBV30 and TRBJ2-7, with TRBD1 as a possible D gene (5 bases). CDR1 and CDR2 (germline): GTSNPN, SVGIG (reference sequence). V lost 7 bases and J 3 bases, leaving 13 bases between the germline ends. The CDR3 totals 12 residues. CDR3 sequence (DNA): TGTGCCTTGGGGTACACAGGCTACGAGCAGTACTTC. Translated, it gives CALGYTGYEQYF.

This clone has only a few counts. This sequence joins TRBV2 and TRBJ2-3, with D hard to call. V was trimmed by 3 bases and J by 8 bases, leaving 6 bases between them. The germline gives CDR1 SNHLY, CDR2 FYNNEI. The CDR3 runs to 11 residues. Here the CDR3 DNA reads TGTGCCAGCAGTGACGGAATTACGCAGTATTTT. Residues: CASSDGITQYF.

This clone turned up a few times. This chain uses TRBV6-5 with TRBJ2-5; D gene unclear. The CDR3 runs 14 residues. V lost 0 bases to trimming and J lost 4 bases, with 9 bases between them. The germline CDR1 and CDR2 sequences are MNHEY and SVGAGI. The CDR3 protein is CASSYSGRRETQYF. As DNA, the CDR3 is TGTGCCAGCAGTTACTCTGGCAGGAGAGAGACCCAGTACTTC.

The chain combines TRBV19 with TRBJ2-6; D is ambiguous. Trimming took 7 bases from V and 0 from J, leaving 7 bases between them. The CDR3 is made up of 14 amino acids. Looked up from germline, CDR1 is LNHDA and CDR2 is SQIVND (reference sequence). The CDR3 DNA sequence: TGTGCCAGTAAGGAAAACTCTGGGGCCAACGTCCTGACTTTC. Its protein is CASKENSGANVLTF.

The V and J genes are TRBV5-1 and TRBJ2-1, with D tentatively TRBD2 (6 bases). CDR1 and CDR2 from the germline V gene are SGHRS and YFSETQ. The CDR3 extends over 15 amino acids. V lost 4 bases and J 2 bases, leaving 13 bases between the germline ends. This CDR3 reads CASSLGGEPYNEQFF. The CDR3 region has the DNA TGCGCCAGCAGCCTAGGCGGGGAGCCCTACAATGAGCAGTTCTTC.

This clone was picked up a small number of times. V and J are TRBV7-3 and TRBJ2-6; tentative D call: TRBD1 (5 bases). CDR3 length: 18 residues. Germline V gene data show CDR1 as SGHTA and CDR2 as FQGTGA. V lost 2 bases and J 0 bases, leaving 14 bases between the germline ends. The DNA of the CDR3 is TGTGCCAGCAGCTTACGAGGCCAAGGGGACTCTGGGGCCAACGTCCTGACTTTC. Encoded protein: CASSLRGQGDSGANVLTF.

The V and J genes are TRBV9 and TRBJ2-5; possible D gene TRBD2, 6 bases. The CDR3 spans 17 residues. The ends were cut back, 0 bases at V and 3 bases at J, with 18 bases in the middle. From germline, CDR1 is SGDLS and CDR2 YYNGEE. CDR3 sequence reads: CASSVEGSGRFEETQYF. Written as DNA, the CDR3 is TGTGCCAGCAGCGTAGAGGGTAGCGGTCGTTTTGAAGAGACCCAGTACTTC.

In its sample, this clone was seen a few times. This rearrangement joins TRBV27 to TRBJ2-1; 10 nucleotides align to TRBD2. From germline, CDR1 is MNHEY and CDR2 SMNVEV (reference sequence). The CDR3 runs to 14 residues. Trimming at V came to 7 bases and at J to 10 bases, leaving 10 bases not matched to a gene. CDR3 coding DNA: TGTGCCAGCAAAAAAGCGGGAGGGCCGCGCGAGCAGTTCTTC. Translating it yields CASKKAGGPREQFF.

About this clone itself: The conserved phenylalanine or tryptophan normally closing the CDR3 is absent here, so this likely arose from a read error. It is unclear where the CDR3 begins or ends on the DNA, so no DNA is shown, and the CDR3 is as TCRdb lists it. The genes are TRBV10-3 and TRBJ2-7; the D call in the table, TRBD1, was not verified against the DNA. 8 amino acids form the CDR3, both terminal residues included. Germline V gene lookup returns CDR1 ENHRY and CDR2 SYGVKD. The CDR3 loop reads CAINPGAD.

The CDR3 DNA sequence: TGTGCCAGCAGGCAACCGTCGGGACAGTTGCAAGCTTTCTTT. It specifies CASRQPSGQLQAFF. The V and J genes are TRBV6-6 and TRBJ1-1; 7 bases match TRBD1. Germline CDR1 MNHNY, CDR2 SVGAGI (reference sequence). The CDR3 is 14 residues long. After removal of 6 bases from V and 9 bases from J, the junction contained 13 bases not matched to a gene.

This chain joins TRBV29-1 and TRBJ1-1, with 10 bases lining up with TRBD1. Germline V lookup: CDR1 SQVTM, CDR2 ANQGSEA. The CDR3 spans 13 residues. After removal of 5 bases from V and 3 bases from J, the junction contained 3 bases not matched to a gene. The CDR3 spells CSVKTGGDTEAFF. The CDR3 DNA follows: TGCAGCGTTAAGACAGGGGGCGACACTGAAGCTTTCTTT.